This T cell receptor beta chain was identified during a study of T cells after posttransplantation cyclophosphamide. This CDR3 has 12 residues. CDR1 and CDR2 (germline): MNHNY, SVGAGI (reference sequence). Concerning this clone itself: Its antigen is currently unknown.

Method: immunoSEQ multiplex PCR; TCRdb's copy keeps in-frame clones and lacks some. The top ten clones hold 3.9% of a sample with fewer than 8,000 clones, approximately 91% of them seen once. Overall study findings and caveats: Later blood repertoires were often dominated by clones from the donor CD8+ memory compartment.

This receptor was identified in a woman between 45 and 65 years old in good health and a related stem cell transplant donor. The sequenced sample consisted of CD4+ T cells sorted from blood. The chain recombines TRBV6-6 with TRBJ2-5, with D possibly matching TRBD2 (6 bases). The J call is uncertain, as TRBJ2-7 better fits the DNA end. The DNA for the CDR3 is TGTGCCAGTCAGCGGGTGGGGTACGAGCAGTACTTC. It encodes CASQRVGYEQYF.